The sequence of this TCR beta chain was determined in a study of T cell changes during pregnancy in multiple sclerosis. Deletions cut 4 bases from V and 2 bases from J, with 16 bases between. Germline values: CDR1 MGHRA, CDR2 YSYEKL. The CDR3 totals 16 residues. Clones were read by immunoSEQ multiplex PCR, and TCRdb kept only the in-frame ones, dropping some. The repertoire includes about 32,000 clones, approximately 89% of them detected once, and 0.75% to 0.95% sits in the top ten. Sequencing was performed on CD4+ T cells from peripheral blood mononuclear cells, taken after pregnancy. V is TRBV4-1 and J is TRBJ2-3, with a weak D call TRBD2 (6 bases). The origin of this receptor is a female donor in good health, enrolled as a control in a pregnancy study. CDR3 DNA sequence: TGCGCCAGCAGCCTAAATCCGGGACTCCCCACAGATACGCAGTATTTT. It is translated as CASSLNPGLPTDTQYF.